This TCR beta chain comes out of a study of human T cells and chemical hapten exposure. Notes on the study in general: Sensitization with DPC brought no change to TCRs above 1 in 1000 in frequency.

In germline, CDR1 is LGHDT, CDR2 YNNKEL (reference sequence). The CDR3 length is 17 residues. Trimming removed 1 base at V and 0 bases at J, with 13 bases between. This clonotype has only a few counts. Its target is unknown. Time point here: patch test 1, 2 weeks after DPC sensitization. As for treatment: therapeutic diphenylcyclopropenone sensitization with weekly scalp DPC. As processed by the authors: The number of TCRs in each sample had a median of approximately 93,000 and spanned about 20,000 to 690,600. A single record per CDR3 protein comes from TCRdb applying MiXCR to the RACE reads. The V and J calls and clone size are TCRdb's, not the authors'. The sample has 350,000 or so distinct CDR3 sequences, around 7% seen once; the top ten hold approximately 8.9%.

The chain recombines TRBV3-1 with TRBJ1-3; possible D gene TRBD1, 5 bases. The sequencing used whole blood, collected in connection with sensitization to the hapten diphenylcyclopropenone (DPC). The receptor comes from a woman aged 18-35 years with alopecia areata. Some clones in this sample may be carry-over from other donors' samples. The CDR3 coding sequence is TGTGCCAGCAGCCAAGGGTTTCCAGGGAGCTCTGGAAACACCATATATTTT. This codes for CASSQGFPGSSGNTIYF. Drawing the rest from reference TRBV3-1 and TRBJ1-3, the complete variable domain is DTAVSQTPKYLVTQMGNDKSIKCEQNLGHDTMYWYKQDSKKFLKIMFSYNNKELIINETVPNRFSPKSPDKAHLNLHINSLELGDSAVYFCASSQGFPGSSGNTIYFGEGSWLTVV.